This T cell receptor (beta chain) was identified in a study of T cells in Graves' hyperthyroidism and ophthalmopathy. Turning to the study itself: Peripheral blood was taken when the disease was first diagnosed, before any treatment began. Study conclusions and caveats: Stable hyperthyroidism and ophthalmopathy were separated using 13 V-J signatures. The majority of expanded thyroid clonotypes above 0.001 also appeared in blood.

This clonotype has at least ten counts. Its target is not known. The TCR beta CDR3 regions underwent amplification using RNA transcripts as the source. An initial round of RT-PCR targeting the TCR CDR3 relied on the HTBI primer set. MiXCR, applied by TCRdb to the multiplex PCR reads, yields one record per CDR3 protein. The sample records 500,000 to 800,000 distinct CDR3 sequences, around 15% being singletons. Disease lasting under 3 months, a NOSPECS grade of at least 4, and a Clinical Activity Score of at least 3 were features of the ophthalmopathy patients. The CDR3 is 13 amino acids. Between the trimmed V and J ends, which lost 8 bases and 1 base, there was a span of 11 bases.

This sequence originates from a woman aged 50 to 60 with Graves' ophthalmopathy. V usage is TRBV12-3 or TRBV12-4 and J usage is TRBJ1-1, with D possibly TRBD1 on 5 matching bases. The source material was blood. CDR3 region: CASQNRQNTEAFF. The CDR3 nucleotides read TGTGCCAGCCAAAACAGGCAGAACACTGAAGCTTTCTTT.